Listed below are T cell receptor beta chains from one sample, sequenced in a study of blood T cell repertoires in COVID-19. Method: immunoSEQ multiplex PCR; TCRdb's copy keeps in-frame clones and lacks some. The repertoire has about 280,000 clones, less than 90% of them found once; the top ten carry 13%. Sequencing was carried out using peripheral blood. These receptors were obtained from an older woman with COVID-19, enrolled during active disease. Both conserved end residues are part of each CDR3. A D gene is named only where the DNA matches it firmly. Not every row has a clone size; where given, it reads once, few, many or a size class.

j_call d_call v_call clone_size cdr3_aa cdr3_nt
TRBJ1-1 . TRBV27 . CASADAQRGRWSEAFF TGTGCCAGCGCCGATGCCCAGCGAGGGCGGTGGTCTGAAGCTTTCTTT
TRBJ1-2 TRBD1 TRBV18 . CASSRTGNGYTF TGTGCCAGCTCAAGGACAGGAAATGGCTACACCTTC
TRBJ1-1 . TRBV19 . CASSTVGDTEAFF TGTGCCAGTAGTACTGTGGGCGACACTGAAGCTTTCTTT
TRBJ1-4 TRBD1 TRBV29-1 once CSATTGGDEKLFF TGCAGCGCTACGACAGGGGGGGATGAAAAACTGTTTTTT
TRBJ2-3 . TRBV19 . CASSIWGSVDTQYF TGTGCCAGTAGTATCTGGGGCTCAGTGGATACGCAGTATTTT
TRBJ2-5 . TRBV7-3 . CASSSRSGGTQYF TGTGCCAGCAGCTCCCGATCAGGAGGTACCCAGTACTTC
TRBJ2-3 TRBD1 TRBV6-5 . CASRRTGGEDTQYF TGTGCCAGCAGGAGGACAGGGGGCGAAGATACGCAGTATTTT
TRBJ1-1 . TRBV29-1 few CSVPGARMTEAFF TGCAGCGTCCCAGGGGCGCGAATGACTGAAGCTTTCTTT
TRBJ2-1 . TRBV18 . CASSPRQGESGEQFF TGTGCCAGCTCACCACGTCAGGGTGAGAGTGGTGAGCAGTTCTTC
TRBJ2-1 . TRBV5-1 . CASSLGQPSYNEQFF TGCGCCAGCAGCTTGGGACAGCCTTCCTACAATGAGCAGTTCTTC